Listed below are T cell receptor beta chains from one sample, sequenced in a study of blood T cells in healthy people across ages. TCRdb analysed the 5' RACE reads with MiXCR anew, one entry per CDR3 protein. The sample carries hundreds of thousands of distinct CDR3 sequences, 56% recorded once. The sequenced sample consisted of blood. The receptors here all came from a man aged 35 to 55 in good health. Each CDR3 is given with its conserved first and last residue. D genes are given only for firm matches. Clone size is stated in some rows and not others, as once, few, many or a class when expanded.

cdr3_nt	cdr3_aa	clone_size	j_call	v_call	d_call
TGTGCCAGCAGTCGAACTACCGGGACAGCTTATGGCTACACCTTC	CASSRTTGTAYGYTF	-	TRBJ1-2	TRBV28	TRBD1
TGTGCCACCAGTGATTGGGGGGAGACCCAGTACTTC	CATSDWGETQYF	-	TRBJ2-5	TRBV24-1	-
TGTGCCAGCAGTTTGCATCAGGGTGGGTCGTTGGAGACCCAGTACTTC	CASSLHQGGSLETQYF	-	TRBJ2-5	TRBV28	-
TGTGCCAGCAGCCAAGCAAACGTCGGGGCGGATACGCAGTATTTT	CASSQANVGADTQYF	-	TRBJ2-3	TRBV3-1	-
TGTGCCAGCAGCTTGGATGGACACGCCGAGCAGTTCTTC	CASSLDGHAEQFF	-	TRBJ2-1	TRBV7-9	-
TGTGCCAGCAGCTTACACGGCAGCCAAGCCTACGAGCAGTACTTC	CASSLHGSQAYEQYF	once	TRBJ2-7	TRBV7-3	-
TGCGCCAGCAGCTTGGAGACCACAGGGTCCACTGAAGCTTTCTTT	CASSLETTGSTEAFF	-	TRBJ1-1	TRBV5-1	-
TGTGCCAGCAGCTCGAAGAAGACTAGCGGGAACCCAGATACGCAGTATTTT	CASSSKKTSGNPDTQYF	-	TRBJ2-3	TRBV11-2	TRBD2
TGTGCCAGCAGCTCCCCCGCGATGCGAGAGACCCAGTACTTC	CASSSPAMRETQYF	many	TRBJ2-5	TRBV11-2	-
TGTGCCACCCGGGACAGGGGCGTCATGAACACTGAAGCTTTCTTT	CATRDRGVMNTEAFF	-	TRBJ1-1	TRBV7-2	TRBD1
TGCAGTGCTAGAGATTTCCGCAGAAATAGCAATCAGCCCCAGCATTTT	CSARDFRRNSNQPQHF	-	TRBJ1-5	TRBV20-1	-
TGTGCCAGCAGTGGGGCGCCTTTGGGTGAGCAGTTCTTC	CASSGAPLGEQFF	-	TRBJ2-1	TRBV2	-
TGTGCTAGTGGTTTGGTAATCCCGCAGGGGGCGACTAATGAAAAACTGTTTTTT	CASGLVIPQGATNEKLFF	-	TRBJ1-4	TRBV12-5	TRBD1
TGCAGTGCGAAGGAGGGCATTCTTCAGCCGCAGTACTTC	CSAKEGILQPQYF	-	TRBJ2-7	TRBV20-1	-
TGCAGCGTTTCCGGACAGGGACCAGGCTACGAGCAGTACTTC	CSVSGQGPGYEQYF	few	TRBJ2-7	TRBV29-1	TRBD1
TGCAGTGCTAGCTCTTCGGGGGGCGGAGGGACCCAGTACTTC	CSASSSGGGGTQYF	-	TRBJ2-5	TRBV20-1	-
TGTGCCAGCAGCCAAGATCGGAGCGGGGGACACCAAGAGACCCAGTACTTC	CASSQDRSGGHQETQYF	-	TRBJ2-5	TRBV4-2	TRBD2